A single sample is the source of the 8 T cell receptor beta chains below, sequenced in a study of T cell responses to AZD1222 COVID-19 vaccine. Some clones are missing from TCRdb's copy, which holds only in-frame ones; the method was immunoSEQ multiplex PCR. This sample has about 83,000 clones, with 86% found just once. The sequencing here drew on peripheral blood, taken on day 0 of AZD1222 vaccination. Receptors were obtained from an adult in good health.

The CDR3 here is CASTPGQGPTQPQHF. In nucleotides, the CDR3 is TGTGCCAGCACCCCGGGACAGGGGCCGACTCAGCCCCAGCATTTT. V gene TRBV28 combines with J gene TRBJ1-5; TRBD1 agrees at 10 bases. The CDR3 runs 15 residues. Germline lookup yields CDR1 MDHEN and CDR2 SYDVKM. V dropped 7 bases and J dropped 6; count of bases not matched to a gene: 9.

This clone was detected only once. The V gene is TRBV5-1, the J gene TRBJ2-3; 7 bases are shared with TRBD2. Trimming removed 6 bases from V and 1 base from J; junction bases left unmatched: 8. The CDR3 spans 15 residues. Germline CDR1 and CDR2: SGHRS and YFSETQ. Here the CDR3 reads CASNPLAGGTDTQYF. DNA for the CDR3: TGCGCCAGCAACCCCCTTGCGGGGGGCACAGATACGCAGTATTTT.

The rearrangement uses TRBV19 and TRBJ1-2; the D gene is possibly TRBD1 (5 bases). Trimming stripped 2 bases from V and 6 bases from J, with 10 bases between. The CDR3 spans 13 residues. Looked up from germline, CDR1 is LNHDA and CDR2 is SQIVND (reference sequence). The CDR3 DNA reads TGTGCCAGTAGTATATCGGGGGTTGATGGCTACACCTTC. This gives the protein CASSISGVDGYTF.

This chain joins TRBV28 and TRBJ2-7; 11 bases align to TRBD2. CDR3 length: 15 residues. Per germline, CDR1 MDHEN and CDR2 SYDVKM. V lost 10 bases to trimming and J lost 2 bases; unmatched junction nucleotides: 10. The CDR3 sequence: CATDTGTSGTYEQYF. The CDR3 bases are TGTGCCACCGACACCGGGACTAGCGGCACCTACGAGCAGTACTTC.

The chain has TRBV19 and TRBJ2-2; 8 nucleotides line up with TRBD2. This CDR3 has 15 residues. V gave up 7 bases and J gave up 2 bases; unmatched junction bases: 6. The germline CDR1 and CDR2 sequences are LNHDA and SQIVND (reference sequence). As DNA, the CDR3 is TGTGCCAGTACTGTTACTAGCGGCAACACCGGGGAGCTGTTTTTT. It yields the protein CASTVTSGNTGELFF.

This clone was seen only a few times. This chain joins TRBV19 and TRBJ2-7; D not resolved. This CDR3 region has 15 residues. From germline, CDR1 is LNHDA and CDR2 SQIVND (reference sequence). Trimming left V 4 bases short and J 0 bases short, with 13 bases between. The CDR3 sequence: CASSRSSASSYEQYF. The CDR3, as DNA: TGTGCCAGTAGTAGATCCTCGGCAAGCTCCTACGAGCAGTACTTC.

The rearrangement joins TRBV25-1 to TRBJ1-6; D may be TRBD1 (5 bases). The V end was cut by 7 bases, the J end by 10 bases, with 14 bases between. Germline values: CDR1 MGHDK, CDR2 SYGVNS. There are 13 residues in the CDR3. CDR3 in amino acids: CASKSMGDSPLHF. DNA of the CDR3: TGTGCCAGCAAATCGATGGGGGACTCACCCCTCCACTTT. Complete variable domain (other parts from reference TRBV25-1 and TRBJ1-6): EADIYQTPRYLVIGTGKKITLECSQTMGHDKMYWYQQDPGMELHLIHYSYGVNSTEKGDLSSESTVSRIRTEHFPLTLESARPSHTSQYLCASKSMGDSPLHFGNGTRLTVT.

The CDR3 nucleotides are TGTGCCACTAATATACAGGGAAGGGAAGAGACCCAGTACTTC. This encodes CATNIQGREETQYF. This rearrangement joins TRBV2 to TRBJ2-5; tentative D call: TRBD1 (6 bases). The germline V gene has CDR1 SNHLY and CDR2 FYNNEI. The CDR3 is 14 amino acids. The V and J ends lost 10 bases and 3 bases respectively, with 18 bases between them.